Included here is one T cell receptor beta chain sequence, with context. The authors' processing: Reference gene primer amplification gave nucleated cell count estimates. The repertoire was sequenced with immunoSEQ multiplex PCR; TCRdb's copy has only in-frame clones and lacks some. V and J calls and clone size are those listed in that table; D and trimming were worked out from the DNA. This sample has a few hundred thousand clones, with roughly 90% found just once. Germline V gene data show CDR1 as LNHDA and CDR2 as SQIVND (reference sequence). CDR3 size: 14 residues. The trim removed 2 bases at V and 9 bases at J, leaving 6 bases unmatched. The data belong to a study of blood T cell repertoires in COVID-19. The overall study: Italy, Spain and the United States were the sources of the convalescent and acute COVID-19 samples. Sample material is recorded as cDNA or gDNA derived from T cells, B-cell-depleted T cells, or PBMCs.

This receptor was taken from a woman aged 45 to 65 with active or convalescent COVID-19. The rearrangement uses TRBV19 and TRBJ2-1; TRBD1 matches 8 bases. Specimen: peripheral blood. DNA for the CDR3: TGTGCCAGTAGTATAAGACAGGGGAACGCTGAGCAGTTCTTC. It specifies CASSIRQGNAEQFF. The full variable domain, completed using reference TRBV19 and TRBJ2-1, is DGGITQSPKYLFRKEGQNVTLSCEQNLNHDAMYWYRQDPGQGLRLIYYSQIVNDFQKGDIAEGYSVSREKKESFPLTVTSAQKNPTAFYLCASSIRQGNAEQFFGPGTRLTVL.